This entry concerns a single TCR beta chain. Its antigen remains undetermined. Base qualities are missing; no much larger clone stands one base away. V trim: 4 bases; J trim: 5 bases; unmatched bases: 8. CDR3 length: 15 amino acids, cysteine to phenylalanine. Just the 45-base CDR3 DNA is kept, in frame starting at base 1. Taken from the germline V gene, the CDR1 and CDR2 loops are SGHRS and YFSETQ. The sample belongs to a study of T cell responses to AZD1222 COVID-19 vaccine (dated by TCRdb to the early 2020s). With respect to the entire study: A total of 230 to 250 trial participants underwent TCR sequencing, of whom roughly 210 had received two doses of AZD1222 and 26 had received two doses of the MenACWY control vaccine. Trial participants were enrolled into age subgroups of 18-55, 56-69 and 70-plus years, which contained around 150, 29 and 61 TCR-sequenced participants, respectively.

Paper-wide results and their limitations: Nearly half of unique spike-specific TCRs reportedly recognized epitopes outside regions mutated in the B.1.351 and B.1.1.7 variants. Participants were mostly white British, with more females than males. The authors suggested clonal diversity may have been underestimated. No day 14 peak-response samples were available, so repertoires were characterized only after the peak T cell response. Spike-specific TCR breadth and depth rose significantly after two AZD1222 doses compared with day 0 and with MenACWY recipients. Conclusions about previously exposed vaccinees are limited because only a handful of AZD1222 recipients were SARS-CoV-2 seropositive at baseline. The vaccine-associated CD4 TCRs covered the entire spike protein, and the dominant responses fell in regions 160-218 and 743-854. In the small 56-69-year group, the increase in depth fell short of significance, most likely because of low power.

The sample's time point label, in plain terms: about 28 days (+/-7) after the second vaccine dose. The sample's treatment or condition, from its label and the paper: meningococcal conjugate vaccine given as trial control. Vaccinee samples came from UK trials COV001 and COV002, including a single-blind randomized controlled phase 2/3 trial of AZD1222 (ChAdOx1 nCoV-19) in healthy adults. For TCRbeta chain sequencing, PBMC samples from trial participants were taken at day 0 and at day 28 after the second dose. The CDR3 regions of human TCRbeta chains were subjected to immunosequencing. In the paper's pipeline: TCRs in the repertoires were matched against a reference library of SARS-CoV-2-specific TCRs that had been generated with the MIRA antigen-specificity platform. Breadth meant the fraction of unique TCRs that were SARS-CoV-2-associated, whereas depth meant the fraction of total T cells that were SARS-CoV-2-associated. Using the MIRA data, every spike-specific TCR was mapped to the spike region that the TCR reacted to and assigned to either a CD4 or a CD8 class. Log10-transformed breadth and depth values were compared by one-way ANOVA with Sidak's multiple comparisons tests. In its TCRdb copy, this immuneACCESS table keeps in-frame sequences only and misses some clones. Where compared with another copy, unresolved V genes explain less than half of these, and the others have no known cause. V and J calls and clone size are those listed in that table; D and trimming were worked out from the DNA. Across this sample there are 170,000 or so clones, with over 85% seen only once. About 1% of the sample rests with the top ten.

The sequenced sample was peripheral blood, obtained 28 days after the second dose of the MenACWY control vaccine. This clonotype was obtained from an adult who received the MenACWY meningococcal vaccine as a control. Recombination linked TRBV5-1 to TRBJ2-1; TRBD1 fits 8 bases in the junction. The CDR3 region: CASSAPGTGHNEQFF. The DNA sequence is given as TGCGCCAGCAGCGCTCCCGGGACAGGTCACAATGAGCAGTTCTTC.